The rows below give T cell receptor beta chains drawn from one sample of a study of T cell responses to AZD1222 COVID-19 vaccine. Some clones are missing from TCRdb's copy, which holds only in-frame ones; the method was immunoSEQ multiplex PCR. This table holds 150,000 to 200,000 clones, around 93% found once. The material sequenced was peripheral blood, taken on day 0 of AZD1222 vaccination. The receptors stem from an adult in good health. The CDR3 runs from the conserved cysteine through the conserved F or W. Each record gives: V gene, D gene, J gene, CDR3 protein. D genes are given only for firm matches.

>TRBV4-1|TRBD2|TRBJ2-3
CASSQEGGWGGPDTQYF
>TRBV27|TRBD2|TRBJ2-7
CASSSRRIAGGHRLLTYEQYF
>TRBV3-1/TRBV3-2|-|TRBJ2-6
CASSQFKGGYSGANVLTF
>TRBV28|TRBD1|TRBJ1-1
CAARGLGNTEAFF
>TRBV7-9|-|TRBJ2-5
CASSLRQGETQYF
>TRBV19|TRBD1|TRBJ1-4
CASSIRGGREKLFF
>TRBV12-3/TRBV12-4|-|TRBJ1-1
CASSFTPNTEAFF
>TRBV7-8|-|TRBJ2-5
CASSPLRNQTQYF
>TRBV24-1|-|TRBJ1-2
CATSDPAGGTGGYTF
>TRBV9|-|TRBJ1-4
CASSVRGTTNEKLFF
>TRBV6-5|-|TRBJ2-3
CASSYSTVTTTDTQYF
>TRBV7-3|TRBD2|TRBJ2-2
CASALAGVDTGELFF
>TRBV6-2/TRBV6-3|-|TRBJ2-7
CASSTLGEAPYEQYF